This T cell receptor (beta chain) was profiled in a study of shared clonotypes between healthy human individuals. The assay was run at deep level. Assay used: immunoSEQ multiplex PCR; TCRdb lists only in-frame clones, some missing. The table shows about a million clones, with less than 85% occurring only once. Trimming cost V 4 bases and J 6 bases; bases outside gene matches: 7. CDR3 length equals 14 residues. The germline V gene encodes CDR1 SGHAT and CDR2 FQNNGV. This clone was picked up a small number of times. Antigen unknown. Regarding the study as a whole: Represented diversity (both genetic and exposure-history) was limited by the small number of donors.

The CD4+ fraction was divided into a CD45RA+ naive subset and a CD45RA-negative memory subset. V usage is TRBV11-2 and J usage is TRBJ2-7; 9 bases are shared with TRBD1. Sequencing was done on a sample of memory CD4+ T cells sorted from blood. Subset in this sample: CD45RA-negative fraction. This TCR derives from a man aged 18 to 29 in good health. The CDR3 DNA is TGTGCCAGCAGCTCAGTGACAGGGGGGACCGAGCAGTACTTC. The encoded protein is CASSSVTGGTEQYF.